The TCR beta chain under discussion was sequenced for a study of CD8 T cells in ankylosing spondylitis. General study results and limits: From matched ankylosing spondylitis synovial fluid, disease-linked clones were reportedly recovered at significantly enriched levels. For ankylosing spondylitis blood, a TCR beta motif of 7 or 8 highly homologous variants appeared characteristic.

Researchers built TCR beta libraries using quantitative 5'-RACE with molecular barcodes. TCRdb reanalysed the 5' RACE reads using MiXCR and keeps one entry per CDR3 protein. The sample contains some 800,000 distinct CDR3 sequences, 12% of which appear only once. This CDR3 spans 15 amino acids. The germline CDR1 and CDR2 sequences are DFQATT and SNEGSKA (reference sequence). Trimming at V came to 1 base and at J to 8 bases, leaving 4 bases not matched to a gene. A word on this clonotype: Its antigen is unidentified.

The sequencing sample was made of blood, either unsorted or a sorted T cell fraction (not recorded which). The rearrangement links TRBV20-1 to TRBJ2-1, with 14 positions matching TRBD2. This receptor was obtained from a male donor with ankylosing spondylitis. The CDR3 DNA is TGCAGTGCTAGAGGGGGACTAGCGGGAGCGGATGAGCAGTTCTTC. Amino acid sequence: CSARGGLAGADEQFF.